These 19 T cell receptor beta chains originate from one sample sequenced in a study of PD-L1 blockade in urothelial cancer. Sequencing used immunoSEQ multiplex PCR; TCRdb keeps in-frame clones, though not all of them. Of over 45,000 clones listed, 70% to 90% are singletons. Sample: PBMCs, taken around atezolizumab (anti-PD-L1) treatment. These receptors were obtained from a man aged 45 to 65 with urothelial cancer.

The chain recombines TRBV27 with TRBJ2-7, with TRBD1 identical over 8 bases. The CDR3 spans 15 residues. The V segment lost 7 bases and the J segment 6 bases; nucleotides outside the gene matches: 14. The germline V gene encodes CDR1 MNHEY and CDR2 SMNVEV (reference sequence). The CDR3 sequence: CASKGQGALPAEQYF. The CDR3 region has the DNA TGTGCCAGCAAGGGTCAGGGGGCACTGCCGGCCGAGCAGTACTTC.

The chain employs TRBV11-2 and TRBJ1-5; 7 bases align to TRBD1. This CDR3 region has 15 residues. V lost 0 bases, J lost 5 bases, and 4 bases stayed unmatched. Germline V gives CDR1 SGHAT, CDR2 FQNNGV. The CDR3, as DNA: TGTGCCAGCAGCTTAGAGGGACAGAACCATCAGCCCCAGCATTTT. Translated: CASSLEGQNHQPQHF.

This clone has a handful of counts. The gene calls are TRBV30 and TRBJ2-4, with 7 bases identical to TRBD2. This CDR3 region has 14 residues. From germline, CDR1 is GTSNPN and CDR2 SVGIG (reference sequence). Germline trimming cut 5 bases from V and 0 bases from J; bases unmatched to any gene: 4. Written as DNA, the CDR3 is TGTGCCTGGGGCATAGCGGGAGCCAAAAACATTCAGTACTTC. This encodes CAWGIAGAKNIQYF.

The chain uses TRBV19 and TRBJ1-5, with 10 bases matching TRBD1. V trimming: 6 bases; J trimming: 6 bases; junction bases outside the gene matches: 8. Germline loops: CDR1 LNHDA, CDR2 SQIVND (reference sequence). The CDR3 runs to 15 residues. CDR3 residues: CASRRGTGDRQPQHF. The CDR3 bases are TGTGCCAGTAGACGCGGGACAGGGGATCGTCAGCCCCAGCATTTT.

The chain carries TRBV6-5 and TRBJ1-1; possibly TRBD1 for D (5 bases). Germline V gene lookup returns CDR1 MNHEY and CDR2 SVGAGI. CDR3 size: 15 residues. Trimming stripped 6 bases from V and 2 bases from J, with 16 bases between. CDR3 loop: CASRHKVDSNTEAFF. In DNA, the CDR3 is TGTGCCAGCAGACATAAAGTAGACAGTAACACTGAAGCTTTCTTT.

The chain joins TRBV2 to TRBJ2-1; 10 positions match TRBD2. This CDR3 contains 14 residues. V trimming: 3 bases; J trimming: 9 bases; junction bases outside the gene matches: 5. In germline, CDR1 is SNHLY, CDR2 FYNNEI. CDR3: CASSDGSGRTEQFF. The CDR3 region has the DNA TGTGCCAGCAGTGATGGTAGCGGGAGGACTGAGCAGTTCTTC.

The chain carries TRBV6-5 and TRBJ2-1; D is ambiguous. The V and J ends lost 0 bases and 7 bases respectively, with 7 bases between them. The CDR3 is 13 residues long. The V gene's germline CDR1 is MNHEY and CDR2 SVGAGI. The DNA for the CDR3 is TGTGCCAGCAGTTACTCGACCGGGAATGAGCAGTTCTTC. As protein: CASSYSTGNEQFF.

The rearrangement joins TRBV10-3 to TRBJ2-7; 7 bases agree with TRBD1. Germline V gene lookup returns CDR1 ENHRY and CDR2 SYGVKD. This CDR3 is built from 14 residues. V gave up 9 bases and J gave up 5 bases; unmatched junction bases: 13. CDR3 nucleotides: TGTGCCATTTGGGCCGGGACAGAGGCCCACGAGCAGTACTTC. This translates into CAIWAGTEAHEQYF.

The chain has TRBV11-3 and TRBJ2-1; 7 positions agree with TRBD2. This CDR3 contains 15 residues. CDR1 is SGHNT and CDR2 is YENEEA in the germline V gene. The J segment lost 0 bases and the V segment lost 1 base, leaving 0 bases of the junction unmatched. CDR3 residues: CASSLAGGSYNEQFF. In DNA, the CDR3 is TGTGCCAGCAGCTTAGCGGGAGGCTCCTACAATGAGCAGTTCTTC.

The rearrangement links TRBV4-1 to TRBJ2-2; TRBD1 aligns across 9 bases. Germline assignment: CDR1 MGHRA and CDR2 YSYEKL. Germline trimming cut 3 bases from V and 1 base from J; bases unmatched to any gene: 3. The CDR3 length is 16 residues. For the CDR3, the DNA is TGCGCCAGCAGCCACCAGACAGGGGGGAACACCGGGGAGCTGTTTTTT. The encoded protein is CASSHQTGGNTGELFF.

The genes are TRBV6-5 and TRBJ2-2, with 11 bases fitting TRBD2. The junction had 6 bases not matched to a gene; V was cut back by 6 bases and J by 6 bases. The CDR3 loop spans 15 amino acids. Germline V gene lookup returns CDR1 MNHEY and CDR2 SVGAGI. The CDR3 protein is CASRALAGGSGELFF. CDR3 DNA sequence: TGTGCCAGCAGGGCCCTAGCGGGAGGTTCCGGGGAGCTGTTTTTT.

V usage is TRBV11-3 and J usage is TRBJ2-1, with TRBD1 identical over 7 bases. Germline CDR1 is SGHNT and CDR2 is YENEEA. J gave up 6 bases and V 1 base, and 3 bases lay outside the gene matches. The CDR3 is made up of 14 amino acids. The CDR3 DNA reads as TGTGCCAGCAGCTTAGGCAGGGGGAGCAATGAGCAGTTCTTC. This translates into CASSLGRGSNEQFF.

V and J are TRBV30 and TRBJ2-1; TRBD2 matches 15 bases. CDR3 length: 19 residues. The junction had 16 bases not matched to a gene; V was cut back by 8 bases and J by 2 bases. Germline V gene lookup returns CDR1 GTSNPN and CDR2 SVGIG (reference sequence). The CDR3 protein is CARTLKGLAGGQAYNEQFF. CDR3 nucleotide sequence: TGTGCCAGAACACTTAAGGGACTAGCGGGAGGACAGGCCTACAATGAGCAGTTCTTC.

The chain is built from TRBV19 and TRBJ2-1; 10 bases line up with TRBD2. In germline, CDR1 is LNHDA, CDR2 SQIVND (reference sequence). V shed 5 bases, J shed 7 bases, and the junction held 2 bases outside the gene matches. The length of the CDR3 is 13 residues. The CDR3 sequence: CASSSTSGNEQFF. CDR3 sequence (DNA): TGTGCCAGTAGTTCGACTAGCGGGAATGAGCAGTTCTTC.

The chain recombines TRBV6-1 with TRBJ2-1; weak D call: TRBD2 (6 bases). CDR1 MNHNS and CDR2 SASEGT come from the germline V gene. Between the trimmed V and J ends, which lost 6 bases and 4 bases, there was a span of 10 bases. This CDR3 has 13 residues. CDR3: CASRGLVYNEQFF. The CDR3 bases are TGTGCCAGCAGGGGACTCGTTTACAATGAGCAGTTCTTC.

The chain employs TRBV27 and TRBJ1-5, with D maybe TRBD1 (6 bases). The CDR3 contains 14 residues. Trimming took off 5 bases at V and 3 bases at J, with 11 bases between the two ends. Germline V gene sequence: CDR1 MNHEY, CDR2 SMNVEV (reference sequence). The CDR3 region is CASSLRGDNQPQHF. The CDR3 coding sequence is TGTGCCAGCAGTCTCAGGGGTGACAATCAGCCCCAGCATTTT.

The V gene is TRBV15, the J gene TRBJ2-1, with 10 positions matching TRBD2. Germline CDR1 and CDR2: LNHNV and YYDKDF (reference sequence). The V and J ends lost 0 bases and 3 bases, in that order; junction bases with no gene match: 11. The CDR3 has 19 amino acids. Here the CDR3 DNA reads TGTGCCACCAGCAGAGATCGAGCGGGAGGGCCTGGGTTCTACAATGAGCAGTTCTTC. Its protein product is CATSRDRAGGPGFYNEQFF.

The rearrangement joins TRBV19 to TRBJ1-1, with a weak D call TRBD1 (5 bases). The CDR3 sequence is 15 residues long. Germline-derived CDR1 and CDR2 are LNHDA and SQIVND (reference sequence). V lost 5 bases and J 0 bases, leaving 13 bases between the germline ends. Here the CDR3 reads CASSGPRQLNTEAFF. In nucleotides, the CDR3 is TGTGCCAGTAGTGGGCCACGACAGTTGAACACTGAAGCTTTCTTT.

This clone showed up just a few times. V usage is TRBV2 and J usage is TRBJ2-7, with D possibly being TRBD2 (5 bases). The germline CDR1 and CDR2 sequences are SNHLY and FYNNEI. The CDR3 runs 15 residues. Trimming removed 3 bases from V and 3 bases from J, with 15 bases in between. CDR3 DNA sequence: TGTGCCAGCAGTGAGAGGGAACCCCAATTCTACGAGCAGTACTTC. It encodes CASSEREPQFYEQYF.